Included here is one T cell receptor beta chain sequence, with context. Clones were sequenced by immunoSEQ multiplex PCR, and TCRdb holds only the in-frame ones, with some missing. The sample yields 100,000 or so clones, approximately 92% seen once. This record comes from a study of T cell responses to AZD1222 COVID-19 vaccine. Sequencing used peripheral blood, obtained on day 0 of AZD1222 vaccination. This receptor was taken from an adult in good health.

CDR3 nucleotides: TGTGCCAGCAGCGGACAGGGAAGCAATCAGCCCCAGCATTTT. Translated: CASSGQGSNQPQHF. The chain uses TRBV2 and TRBJ1-5, with TRBD1 identical over 8 bases. The V gene's germline CDR1 is SNHLY and CDR2 FYNNEI. This CDR3 has 14 amino acids. Trimming at V came to 6 bases and at J to 1 base, leaving 2 bases not matched to a gene.